This TCR beta chain is drawn from a study of shared clonotypes between healthy human individuals (dated by TCRdb to 2020 to 2021). Looking at the study overall: Three men and a couple of women, aged 18 to 49 years, made up the cohort. For each donor, three plates each were used for CD4 naive and CD4 memory, two plates were used for CD8 naive, and one plate was used for CD8 memory. Blood TCR repertoires of four to six healthy adults were deeply sequenced to estimate repertoire size and the extent of clonotype sharing between individuals. To increase sequencing depth and limit assay-specific biases, different laboratories used diverse techniques to prepare libraries and sequence TCR repertoires. Between about 0.94 and 8.9 billion PBMCs per donor were obtained by leukapheresis.

As encoded in the germline V gene (reference sequence), CDR1 is MNHEY while CDR2 is SMNVEV. The CDR3 runs 16 residues from the cysteine to the phenylalanine. Only the CDR3 DNA stays, 48 bases, in frame from base 1. V gives up 3 bases and J gives up 3 bases, and the segment between their germline ends measures 18 bases. Using the deep immunoSEQ assay, multiplex PCR amplified TCR CDR3 regions from genomic DNA. Extracted genomic DNA from each cell subset was spread evenly across all wells of several immunoSEQ 96-well plates, with each plate serving as a replicate. Each replicate PCR for sorted subsets received approximately 200 ng genomic DNA, equal to roughly 29,000 T cell genomes. The purified libraries were quantified using a Qubit 3.0 fluorometer, sized with a Bioanalyzer 2100, and then quantified again using the KAPA Library Quantification kit. Every immunoSEQ 96-well plate was sequenced on a dedicated single-read 150-cycle Illumina NextSeq 550 flow cell. As for the authors' bioinformatics: Because the immunoSEQ output included only junctional sequences and no quality scores, the filtering could not be the same as the filtering used for full-length reads. To assign V/J genes and CDR3, sequences were annotated using PyIR, a Python wrapper for IgBLAST v1.9, with IMGT germline references. Reads were filtered out if the reads had weak V/J assignments (E-value above 1e-6), no CDR3, stop codons, out-of-frame junctions, or ambiguous translated residues. V3J clonotypes were defined as sequences sharing the same inferred V gene, J gene, and CDR3 amino acid sequence. Percentage overlap between repertoires was computed as shared unique clonotypes divided by the size of the smaller repertoire. RTK rarefaction, the Chao1 estimator, and Recon v2.1 estimates of unobserved clonotypes were used to assess repertoire richness. For all TCRbeta clonotypes obtained by the gDNA method from a handful of donors, generation probabilities were computed with OLGA. Entries here come from immuneACCESS through TCRdb and include only in-frame sequences with V and J called. Some clones fail to appear in such tables; in the studies checked, an unresolved V gene covers under half of the shortfall, and the cause of the remainder is unknown. The D gene and trimming were derived from the DNA, and the V and J assignments and clone size from that table. Present in this sample are approximately 2.3 million clones, 93% of which were seen just once. In total, the top ten clones hold 0.35% to 0.5% of the sample.

The donors were healthy, HIV-negative adults with no recently reported acute infections or vaccinations. Only Caucasian adults living in Nashville, Tennessee, USA were represented among the donors. CD4+ T cells were enriched through magnetic negative selection, after which naive cells were positively selected on CD45RA and the remaining negative fraction served as the memory subset. After blood collection by leukapheresis, PBMCs were isolated using Ficoll-Histopaque density gradient centrifugation and then cryopreserved in the vapor phase of liquid nitrogen. Analytical flow cytometry was used to check the purity and quantity of every magnetically sorted T cell population. Genomic DNA was isolated from each sorted fraction and quantified by UV absorbance on a Nanodrop 2000c. Overall study results and their limits: Pairwise subsampling led to the expectation that sequencing depth would affect the degree of clonotype sharing among donors. Even with the large sequencing depth, rarefaction of the sorted-subset datasets indicated that sequencing was incomplete. Because the study included only a small number of donors, the genetic and exposure-history diversity represented was limited. Naive subsets generally had larger estimated clonotype richness than memory subsets did. When several donors were compared, the shared fraction of clonotypes was around 5.1% for naive CD4, 3.5% to 4% for naive CD8, 2% to 2.5% for memory CD4, and roughly 0.4% for memory CD8. Clonotypes shared by all four sorted-subset donors showed higher generation probabilities than non-shared clonotypes. Sampling was restricted to blood, and TCR repertoires in tissue are likely to differ from TCR repertoires in blood.

On this clone: There is no known antigen for this receptor. No base quality information exists; no much larger clone differs at one position.

This clonotype was obtained from a man aged 18 to 29 in good health. Some clones in this sample may be carry-over from other donors' samples. Recombination joined TRBV27 with TRBJ2-7; the best D guess is TRBD1, with 6 bases matching. The sequenced sample consisted of naive CD4+ T cells from PBMCs. The intended sense of this specimen's cell subset or site label: CD45RA+ positively selected. The CDR3 region has the sequence CASSFYSPTGYYEQYF. The sequenced DNA is TGTGCCAGCAGTTTCTATTCCCCCACAGGGTACTACGAGCAGTACTTC.